This TCR beta chain came from a study of T cell repertoires in MIS-A myocarditis (dated by TCRdb to 2022 to 2024). The CDR3, from cysteine to phenylalanine, totals 14 residues. Only the CDR3 portion is preserved as DNA: 42 bases, with reading frame beginning at the first base. In the germline V gene, CDR1 corresponds to SGHTS and CDR2 to YDEGEE. Here V drops 2 bases and J drops 7 bases, and the junction holds 7 bases not matched to any gene. Turning to this clone: The specificity of this receptor is unknown. Within one base of it there is no much larger clone, and no base qualities were kept.

TCRbeta CDR3 regions were amplified by the immunoSEQ bias-controlled multiplex PCR and were subjected to high-throughput sequencing. On the authors' methods: The immunoSEQ vendor pipeline collapsed and filtered CDR3 sequences to measure the abundance and frequency of each unique TCRbeta CDR3. Dominant CDR3 amino acid sequences were clustered with SARS-CoV-2-specific ImmuneCODE TCRbeta sequences by CD-HIT using a 90% global sequence identity threshold. Clones were classed as hyperexpanded at frequencies of 0.1 to 1 and as large at frequencies of 0.01 to 0.1. MiXCR was used to confirm CDR3 amino acid sequences and V and J gene assignments of dominant clones. The R stringdist package was used to compute Levenshtein distances between the patient clonotypes and the ImmuneCODE hits. In its TCRdb copy, this immuneACCESS table keeps in-frame sequences only and misses some clones. Where compared with another copy, unresolved V genes explain less than half of these, and the others have no known cause. Clone size and V and J calls were adopted from that table, with D and trimming inferred from the DNA. This sample has over 5,500 clones in its table, and around 75% of those were observed once. The ten top clones hold less than 65% of the sample.

The QIAamp DNA FFPE kit was used to extract genomic DNA from formalin-fixed paraffin-embedded autopsy tissue. The chain links TRBV5-8 with TRBJ2-7; 9 central nucleotides agree with TRBD1. Sequenced input: interventricular septum heart tissue obtained at autopsy. The intended sense of this specimen's cell subset or site label: cardiac tissue sample (left or right ventricle, interventricular septum, or pericardium). This TCR was recovered from a man aged 18 to 29 with fulminant myocarditis from multisystem inflammatory syndrome in adults (MIS-A) after COVID-19. In nucleotides, the sequence is TGTGCCAGCAGCTTACCACAGGGGGCGGGAGAGCAGTACTTC. It specifies CASSLPQGAGEQYF.